Each of the 10 T cell receptor beta chains below was sequenced from the same sample in a study of blood T cell repertoires in COVID-19. The protocol was immunoSEQ multiplex PCR, while the TCRdb copy is restricted to in-frame clones and leaves out a portion. The sample has some 160,000 clones, around 80% seen once. Input material: peripheral blood. Every receptor here comes from a woman aged 70-85 years who had recovered from COVID-19.

The chain couples TRBV7-3 to TRBJ2-3, with 13 bases fitting TRBD2. Germline trimming cut 6 bases from V and 6 bases from J; bases unmatched to any gene: 12. The length of the CDR3 is 17 residues. The germline V gene encodes CDR1 SGHTA and CDR2 FQGTGA. In DNA form, the CDR3 reads TGTGCCAGCAGAGGACTAGCGGGGGCCCCCCCCGGTGATACGCAGTATTTT. Translating it yields CASRGLAGAPPGDTQYF.

The chain employs TRBV6-5 and TRBJ2-6; D call uncertain. The CDR3 totals 15 residues. CDR1 MNHEY and CDR2 SVGAGI come from the germline V gene. V lost 6 bases to trimming and J lost 0 bases, with 9 bases between them. The CDR3 bases are TGTGCCAGCAGCCCACAGCACTCTGGGGCCAACGTCCTGACTTTC. The encoded protein is CASSPQHSGANVLTF.

The chain joins TRBV6-5 to TRBJ1-2, with 7 bases matching TRBD1. V was pared by 6 bases and J by 8 bases, with 9 bases of the junction left unmatched. CDR3 size: 13 residues. Germline CDR1 is MNHEY and CDR2 is SVGAGI. The CDR3 coding sequence is TGTGCCAGCAGGCAGCCAGGGGGGACGGGCTACACCTTC. This gives the protein CASRQPGGTGYTF.

The chain combines TRBV29-1 with TRBJ2-5; 10 positions agree with TRBD1. Per germline, CDR1 SQVTM and CDR2 ANQGSEA. With V trimmed by 4 bases and J by 4 bases, 3 bases remained unmatched. The CDR3 length is 13 residues. In nucleotides, the CDR3 is TGCAGCGTTGGGTGGACAGGGGGAGAGACCCAGTACTTC. This codes for CSVGWTGGETQYF.

The V and J genes are TRBV9 and TRBJ2-1; no reliable D call. The CDR3 runs to 14 residues. Germline values: CDR1 SGDLS, CDR2 YYNGEE. Trimming pared 0 bases from V and 4 bases from J, leaving 8 bases between. The CDR3: CASSVVNGYNEQFF. The CDR3 DNA sequence: TGTGCCAGCAGCGTAGTTAACGGTTACAATGAGCAGTTCTTC.

Note on this clone: The same CDR3 is also encoded by other DNA sequences in this sample. The chain has TRBV11-2 and TRBJ2-3; D gene uncertain. The V end was cut by 4 bases, the J end by 5 bases, with 13 bases between. The germline V gene encodes CDR1 SGHAT and CDR2 FQNNGV. The CDR3 is 14 amino acids. CDR3 bases: TGTGCCAGCAGCTCCCCCGCTAGAGGAGATACGCAGTATTTT. Protein: CASSSPARGDTQYF. Based on the CDR3 plus reference TRBV11-2 and TRBJ2-3, the full variable domain is EAGVAQSPRYKIIEKRQSVAFWCNPISGHATLYWYQQILGQGPKLLIQFQNNGVVDDSQLPKDRFSAERLKGVDSTLKIQPAKLEDSAVYLCASSSPARGDTQYFGPGTRLTVL.

The rearrangement uses TRBV5-6 and TRBJ2-1, with TRBD1 matching over 8 bases. This CDR3 has 15 amino acids. From germline, CDR1 is SGHDT and CDR2 YYEEEE. With 0 bases clipped from V and 7 bases from J, the junction kept 6 bases outside the gene matches. In nucleotides, the CDR3 is TGTGCCAGCAGCTTGGGGGCGCAGGGGGCGAATGAGCAGTTCTTC. It is translated as CASSLGAQGANEQFF.

This sequence joins TRBV29-1 and TRBJ2-5, with D perhaps matching TRBD2 (5 bases). CDR3 length equals 12 residues. The ends were cut back, 6 bases at V and 5 bases at J, with 13 bases in the middle. CDR1 and CDR2 (germline): SQVTM, ANQGSEA. As DNA, the CDR3 is TGCAGCGTCACTCGCCCGGGGGAGACCCAGTACTTC. This encodes CSVTRPGETQYF.

V usage is TRBV30 and J usage is TRBJ1-2; 7 bases align to TRBD1. The V and J ends lost 6 bases and 6 bases, in that order; junction bases with no gene match: 10. The CDR3 is 13 residues long. CDR1 and CDR2 from the germline V gene are GTSNPN and SVGIG (reference sequence). The CDR3 protein is CACARGTDDGYTF. The CDR3 DNA reads as TGTGCCTGTGCCCGGGGGACAGATGATGGCTACACCTTC.

This chain connects TRBV7-2 to TRBJ2-1, with 10 bases that match TRBD2. This CDR3 is 17 amino acids long. Germline lookup yields CDR1 SGHTA and CDR2 FQGNSA. V lost 1 base and J lost 9; bases outside the gene matches: 12. CDR3 DNA sequence: TGTGCCAGCAGCTTAGTTCTTAGCGGGGGGCCCAGGGGTGAGCAGTTCTTC. Protein product: CASSLVLSGGPRGEQFF.